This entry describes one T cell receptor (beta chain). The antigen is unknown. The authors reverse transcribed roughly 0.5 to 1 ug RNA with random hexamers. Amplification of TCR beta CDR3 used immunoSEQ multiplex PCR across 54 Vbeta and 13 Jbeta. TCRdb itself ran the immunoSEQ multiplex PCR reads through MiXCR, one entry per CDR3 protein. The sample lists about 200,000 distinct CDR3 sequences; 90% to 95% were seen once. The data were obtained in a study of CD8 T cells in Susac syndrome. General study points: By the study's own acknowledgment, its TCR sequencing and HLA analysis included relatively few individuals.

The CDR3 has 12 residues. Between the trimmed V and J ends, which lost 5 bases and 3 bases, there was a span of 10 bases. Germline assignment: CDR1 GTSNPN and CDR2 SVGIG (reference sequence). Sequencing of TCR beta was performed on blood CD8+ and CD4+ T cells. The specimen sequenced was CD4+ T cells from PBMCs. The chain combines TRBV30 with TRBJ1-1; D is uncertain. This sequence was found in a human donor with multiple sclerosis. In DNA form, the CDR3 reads TGTGCCTGGGGGCCTAGGGACACTGAAGCTTTCTTT. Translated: CAWGPRDTEAFF.